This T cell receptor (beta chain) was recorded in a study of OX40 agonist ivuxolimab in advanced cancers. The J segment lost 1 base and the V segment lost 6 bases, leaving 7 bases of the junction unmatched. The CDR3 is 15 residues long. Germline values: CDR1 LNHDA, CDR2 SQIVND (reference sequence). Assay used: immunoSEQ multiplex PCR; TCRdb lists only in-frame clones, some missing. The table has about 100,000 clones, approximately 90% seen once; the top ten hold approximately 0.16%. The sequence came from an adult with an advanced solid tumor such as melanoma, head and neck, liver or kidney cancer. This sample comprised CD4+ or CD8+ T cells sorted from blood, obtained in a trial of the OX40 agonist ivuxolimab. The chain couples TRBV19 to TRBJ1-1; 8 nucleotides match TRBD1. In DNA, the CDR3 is TGTGCCAGTAGAGTATATACAGGGGGGAACACTGAAGCTTTCTTT. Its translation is CASRVYTGGNTEAFF.